This T cell receptor (beta chain) was captured by sequencing in a study of T cell responses to AZD1222 COVID-19 vaccine. Study-wide points: Donors in the cohort were predominantly white British and more often female, and clonal diversity was possibly underestimated. Close to half of all spike-specific TCRs reportedly target regions of the variants that are unmutated. At baseline, seropositivity was found in only a handful of AZD1222 recipients.

A note on this clone: Its antigen is unidentified.

The CDR3 has 17 residues. After removal of 3 bases from V and 4 bases from J, the junction contained 8 bases not matched to a gene. In germline, CDR1 is LGHNA, CDR2 YNFKEQ. Method: immunoSEQ multiplex PCR; TCRdb's copy keeps in-frame clones and lacks some. The table shows around 150,000 clones, with 92% occurring only once. The sequence was obtained from an adult in good health. The chain combines TRBV4-2 with TRBJ2-7; 14 bases are a match to TRBD2. The input for sequencing was peripheral blood, taken on day 0 of MenACWY control vaccination. CDR3 sequence (DNA): TGTGCCAGCAGCCATTCCGGGACTAGCGGGAGAGTATACGAGCAGTACTTC. This codes for CASSHSGTSGRVYEQYF.